This is a list of T cell receptor beta chains from one sample in a study of blood T cell repertoires in COVID-19. The method was immunoSEQ multiplex PCR; TCRdb's version includes in-frame clones alone and lacks a portion of them. This table has 300,000 to 400,000 clones, 87% appearing once. The sample was peripheral blood. The receptors originated from a man younger than 45 with COVID-19, enrolled during active disease. Each CDR3 is given with its conserved first and last residue. The order of the fields is D gene, J gene, clone size, V gene, CDR3 protein, CDR3 DNA. A D gene is named only where the DNA matches it firmly. The size field is filled for only some rows; it gives once, few, many or a size class.

>TRBD1|TRBJ1-1|NA|TRBV6-1
CASSEGGTGTVKAFF
TGTGCCAGCAGTGAAGGCGGGACAGGGACGGTGAAAGCTTTCTTT
>NA|TRBJ1-6|NA|TRBV18
CASSSGQLGVSPLHF
TGTGCCAGCTCCTCCGGACAGCTGGGGGTATCACCCCTCCACTTT
>NA|TRBJ2-1|NA|TRBV5-1
CASSLLPGEGVAYNEQFF
TGCGCCAGCAGCTTACTTCCAGGGGAGGGTGTAGCCTACAATGAGCAGTTCTTC
>NA|TRBJ2-2|NA|TRBV3-1/TRBV3-2
CASSQAARTRGGELFF
TGTGCCAGCAGCCAAGCGGCCCGGACCAGGGGAGGGGAGCTGTTTTTT
>NA|TRBJ2-3|NA|TRBV4-3
CASSQDIGRVAADTQYF
TGCGCCAGCAGCCAAGATATCGGCAGGGTGGCCGCAGATACGCAGTATTTT
>TRBD1|TRBJ2-5|NA|TRBV25-1
CASSGGTGIQETQYF
TGTGCCAGCAGTGGCGGGACAGGGATACAAGAGACCCAGTACTTC
>NA|TRBJ2-1|NA|TRBV4-3
CASSNTGTQFF
TGCGCCAGCAGCAACACCGGGACACAGTTCTTC
>TRBD1|TRBJ1-2|NA|TRBV9
CASSVGQGRSNYGYTF
TGTGCCAGCAGCGTAGGACAGGGACGATCTAACTATGGCTACACCTTC
>TRBD1|TRBJ1-2|once|TRBV6-2/TRBV6-3
CASSYSYRGYGYTF
TGTGCCAGCAGTTACTCGTACAGGGGCTATGGCTACACCTTC
>TRBD1|TRBJ1-1|once|TRBV20-1
CSASEWTGAPNTEAFF
TGCAGTGCTAGTGAATGGACAGGGGCCCCGAACACTGAAGCTTTCTTT
>TRBD1|TRBJ1-1|NA|TRBV6-5
CASKLGGGTEAFF
TGTGCCAGCAAGTTAGGGGGCGGCACTGAAGCTTTCTTT
>TRBD2|TRBJ2-7|once|TRBV6-5
CASSRREGSYEQYF
TGTGCCAGCAGTAGGAGGGAGGGCTCCTACGAGCAGTACTTC
>TRBD2|TRBJ2-3|NA|TRBV9
CASSAGLAVTDTQYF
TGTGCCAGCAGCGCAGGACTAGCGGTTACAGATACGCAGTATTTT
>NA|TRBJ2-7|NA|TRBV5-1
CASSLAPGRTYEQYF
TGCGCCAGCAGCTTGGCCCCAGGGCGAACCTACGAGCAGTACTTC
>TRBD1|TRBJ2-3|NA|TRBV6-4
CASSDNPGTGGRDTQYF
TGTGCCAGCAGTGACAACCCCGGGACAGGGGGTAGGGATACGCAGTATTTT
>NA|TRBJ1-5|NA|TRBV7-2
CASSPDRNQPQHF
TGTGCCAGCAGCCCGGACAGAAATCAGCCCCAGCATTTT
>TRBD1|TRBJ1-2|NA|TRBV19
CASSPYFGTANYGYTF
TGTGCCAGTAGTCCCTACTTTGGGACAGCCAACTATGGCTACACCTTC
>NA|TRBJ2-3|once|TRBV29-1
CSVEGGAQLTDTQYF
TGCAGCGTTGAAGGGGGAGCCCAGCTGACAGATACGCAGTATTTT
>TRBD1|TRBJ1-2|NA|TRBV6-2/TRBV6-3
CASSTPKGQPTSNGYTF
TGTGCCAGCAGTACTCCGAAGGGACAGCCAACATCAAATGGCTACACCTTC
>NA|TRBJ2-2|many|TRBV28
CASSPQGGRTGELFF
TGTGCCAGCAGTCCCCAGGGAGGAAGGACCGGGGAGCTGTTTTTT
>TRBD1|TRBJ2-5|once|TRBV4-2
CASSQRDSEWETQYF
TGTGCCAGCAGCCAAAGGGACAGTGAGTGGGAGACCCAGTACTTC
>NA|TRBJ1-1|NA|TRBV2
CASSRGHVNTEAFF
TGTGCCAGCAGTCGAGGACACGTGAACACTGAAGCTTTCTTT
>NA|TRBJ1-1|NA|TRBV7-9
CASSLQGRNTEAFF
TGTGCCAGCAGCTTACAGGGGCGGAACACTGAAGCTTTCTTT
>TRBD1|TRBJ2-5|many|TRBV4-2
CASSQPDRGETQYF
TGTGCCAGCAGCCAACCCGACAGGGGTGAGACCCAGTACTTC
>NA|TRBJ1-6|NA|TRBV4-3
CASSQDPNSPLHF
TGCGCCAGCAGCCAAGATCCAAATTCACCCCTCCACTTT
>NA|TRBJ2-1|few|TRBV28
CASSDFRDEQFF
TGTGCCAGCAGTGACTTCCGGGATGAGCAGTTCTTC
>NA|TRBJ1-2|NA|TRBV7-2
CASSPTRDLRDYTF
TGTGCCAGCAGCCCAACCCGGGACTTGAGGGACTACACCTTC
>TRBD2|TRBJ2-3|NA|TRBV10-3
CAISESRNSGGRSDTQYF
TGTGCCATCAGTGAGTCTAGGAATAGCGGGGGGCGTTCAGATACGCAGTATTTT
>NA|TRBJ2-3|NA|TRBV27
CASTPIPAVDTQYF
TGTGCCAGCACCCCTATTCCCGCTGTAGATACGCAGTATTTT
>NA|TRBJ2-7|few|TRBV3-1/TRBV3-2
CASSQGTEGERSYEQYF
TGTGCCAGCAGCCAAGGGACTGAGGGGGAGAGGTCCTACGAGCAGTACTTC
>TRBD1|TRBJ2-1|NA|TRBV4-2
CASSQPPPDREHPRVRDEQFF
TGTGCCAGCAGCCAGCCTCCCCCGGACAGGGAACATCCTAGGGTCCGCGATGAGCAGTTCTTC
>NA|TRBJ2-7|medium-sized|TRBV5-5
CASSRGSTYEQYF
TGTGCCAGCAGCCGTGGGAGTACCTACGAGCAGTACTTC
>TRBD1|TRBJ1-2|NA|TRBV27
CASSFAGGLDGYTF
TGTGCCAGCAGTTTCGCAGGGGGCCTGGATGGCTACACCTTC
>TRBD2|TRBJ2-7|few|TRBV4-3
CASSQDASSGSYEQYF
TGCGCCAGCAGCCAAGACGCTTCTAGCGGGAGTTACGAGCAGTACTTC
>TRBD2|TRBJ2-5|NA|TRBV6-5
CASIPSGEETQYF
TGTGCCAGCATCCCTAGCGGGGAGGAGACCCAGTACTTC
>TRBD2|TRBJ2-3|few|TRBV6-4
CASSESGGGSDTQYF
TGTGCCAGCAGTGAGAGCGGGGGCGGTTCAGATACGCAGTATTTT
>TRBD1|TRBJ1-5|NA|TRBV13
CALSRGRSNQPQHF
TGTGCCTTAAGCAGGGGGAGAAGCAATCAGCCCCAGCATTTT
>NA|TRBJ1-2|many|TRBV4-1
CASSQGGNRYGYTF
TGCGCCAGCAGCCAAGGGGGCAATCGCTATGGCTACACCTTC
>TRBD1|TRBJ2-1|NA|TRBV27
CASSLWDRHNEQFF
TGTGCCAGCAGTTTATGGGACAGACACAATGAGCAGTTCTTC
>NA|TRBJ1-6|NA|TRBV5-1
CASSLAGNSPLHF
TGCGCCAGCAGCTTGGCCGGGAATTCACCCCTCCACTTT
>NA|TRBJ2-1|once|TRBV5-4
CASSLGGQRANEQFF
TGTGCCAGCAGCTTGGGGGGGCAAAGGGCCAATGAGCAGTTCTTC
>NA|TRBJ2-5|NA|TRBV5-4
CASSLIGGAGFETQYF
TGTGCCAGCAGCTTGATTGGGGGGGCCGGCTTCGAGACCCAGTACTTC
>NA|TRBJ1-4|few|TRBV7-9
CASSLAPGEKLFF
TGTGCCAGCAGCTTAGCGCCAGGTGAAAAACTGTTTTTT
>NA|TRBJ2-4|NA|TRBV5-1
CASSLGTEGAIQYF
TGCGCCAGCAGCTTGGGGACAGAGGGAGCCATTCAGTACTTC
>TRBD1|TRBJ2-7|NA|TRBV2
CASSTGTGAALGGYEQYF
TGTGCCAGCAGTACCGGGACAGGGGCCGCTTTGGGGGGTTACGAGCAGTACTTC
>NA|TRBJ1-6|NA|TRBV6-5
CASEDRFVSNSPLHF
TGTGCCAGCGAAGACAGGTTCGTCTCTAATTCACCCCTCCACTTT
>TRBD1|TRBJ2-7|few|TRBV9
CASSVVPDRAYEQYF
TGTGCCAGCAGCGTAGTCCCGGACAGGGCGTACGAGCAGTACTTC
>NA|TRBJ1-3|NA|TRBV4-1
CASSQAQGNGNTIYF
TGCGCCAGCAGCCAAGCCCAGGGAAATGGAAACACCATATATTTT
>NA|TRBJ2-1|NA|TRBV19
CASSTGGFQFF
TGTGCCAGTAGTACCGGGGGATTCCAGTTCTTC
>TRBD2|TRBJ2-7|few|TRBV27
CASSRRLAGDEQYF
TGTGCCAGCAGTCGTCGACTAGCGGGAGACGAGCAGTACTTC
>TRBD2|TRBJ2-5|NA|TRBV2
CASSAGLAGVTETQYF
TGTGCCAGCAGCGCTGGACTAGCGGGAGTAACCGAGACCCAGTACTTC
>NA|TRBJ2-3|NA|TRBV6-4
CASRGGNTDTQYF
TGTGCCAGCAGGGGCGGGAACACAGATACGCAGTATTTT
>TRBD1|TRBJ2-4|NA|TRBV6-5
CASSYSGQLAKNIQYF
TGTGCCAGCAGTTACTCGGGACAGCTAGCCAAAAACATTCAGTACTTC
>TRBD1|TRBJ1-2|NA|TRBV7-9
CASGRDRGYGYGYTF
TGTGCCAGCGGAAGGGACAGGGGGTATGGCTATGGCTACACCTTC
>TRBD2|TRBJ2-3|NA|TRBV24-1
CATSDLTSGRAGGTDTQYF
TGTGCCACCAGTGACCTGACTAGCGGGAGGGCCGGGGGAACAGATACGCAGTATTTT
>NA|TRBJ2-1|NA|TRBV5-1
CASSLSAGPSYNEQFF
TGCGCCAGCAGCTTGTCTGCGGGGCCGTCCTACAATGAGCAGTTCTTC
>NA|TRBJ1-6|NA|TRBV30
CAWSLTGGPLHF
TGTGCCTGGAGTTTAACCGGGGGACCCCTCCACTTT
>TRBD1|TRBJ1-6|NA|TRBV19
CASSQTGAGYNSPLHF
TGTGCCAGTAGCCAAACAGGGGCCGGGTATAATTCACCCCTCCACTTT
>NA|TRBJ1-2|NA|TRBV12-3/TRBV12-4
CASSLYGGGYTF
TGTGCCAGCAGTTTGTATGGGGGGGGCTACACCTTC